This TCR beta chain is drawn from a study of blood T cell repertoires in COVID-19. Study context: Some COVID-19 samples were acute and others convalescent; all came from the United States, Italy and Spain. Sources were T cells, B-cell-depleted T cells, or PBMCs; the material itself was cDNA or gDNA.

Original data processing: Amplifying reference gene primers gave estimates of nucleated cell counts. Sequencing was performed with immunoSEQ multiplex PCR; in TCRdb, only in-frame clones are kept and a portion is missing. From that table come the V and J calls and clone size; the DNA was used to work out D and trimming. The sample lists 61,000 or so clones; almost 90% were seen once. The germline V and J ends were trimmed by 2 bases and 7 bases, with 6 bases remaining between them. CDR3 length equals 12 residues. Germline-derived CDR1 and CDR2 are MNHEY and SVGEGT. Sample: peripheral blood. This sequence originates from a woman of 80 years or more with active COVID-19. The rearrangement links TRBV6-2 or TRBV6-3 to TRBJ2-1, with a possible D match to TRBD2 (6 bases). CDR3 amino acids: CASSYGGNEQFF. DNA of the CDR3: TGTGCCAGCAGTTACGGGGGGAATGAGCAGTTCTTC.